A single sample is the source of the 30 T cell receptor beta chains below, sequenced in a study of blood T cell repertoires in COVID-19. Method: immunoSEQ multiplex PCR; TCRdb's copy keeps in-frame clones and lacks some. This sample has 120,000 to 150,000 clones, with 75% to 85% found just once. Sequences were obtained from peripheral blood. These receptors originate from a man aged 60-69 years with acute or convalescent COVID-19.

This clone was found once. The chain couples TRBV4-1 to TRBJ2-2; 7 bases line up with TRBD2. This CDR3 contains 16 residues. Unmatched junction bases numbered 8, after V lost 2 bases and J lost 5 bases. Germline loops: CDR1 MGHRA, CDR2 YSYEKL. CDR3 nucleotide sequence: TGCGCCAGCAGCCAATTAGAGTGGGAGGGGACCGGGGAGCTGTTTTTT. It encodes CASSQLEWEGTGELFF.

The gene calls are TRBV6-5 and TRBJ1-5; 10 bases map to TRBD1. The CDR3 runs 15 residues. CDR1 and CDR2 from the germline V gene are MNHEY and SVGAGI. V trimming: 9 bases; J trimming: 2 bases; junction bases outside the gene matches: 7. The CDR3 sequence: CASHPDRGGNQPQHF. CDR3 DNA: TGTGCCAGTCATCCGGACAGGGGGGGCAATCAGCCCCAGCATTTT.

The V call is TRBV27, the J call TRBJ2-7; 10 nucleotides match TRBD2. The CDR3 is 15 amino acids. Germline CDR1 reads MNHEY; CDR2 reads SMNVEV (reference sequence). J was trimmed by 3 bases and V by 3 bases; bases with no gene match: 5. This CDR3 reads CASSLISSGSYEQYF. The CDR3 nucleotides are TGTGCCAGCAGTTTGATCTCTAGCGGGAGCTACGAGCAGTACTTC.

The count of this clone is one. The rearrangement uses TRBV29-1 and TRBJ2-1; tentative D call: TRBD2 (7 bases). Trimming shortened V by 4 bases and J by 9 bases, and 13 bases separated the two germline ends. The CDR3 is 12 amino acids. The germline CDR1 and CDR2 sequences are SQVTM and ANQGSEA. The CDR3 DNA reads TGCAGCGTTGGGACTAGGGGGGTTGAGCAGTTCTTC. This gives the protein CSVGTRGVEQFF.

In its sample, this clone was seen a few times. The genes are TRBV5-6 and TRBJ2-7, with D unclear. V lost 3 bases, J lost 2 bases, and 9 bases lay in between. CDR3 length equals 13 residues. CDR1 and CDR2 (germline): SGHDT, YYEEEE. The CDR3 loop is CASSSYPPYEQYF. CDR3 bases: TGTGCCAGCAGCTCCTACCCCCCCTACGAGCAGTACTTC.

V usage is TRBV6-5 and J usage is TRBJ2-7; TRBD1 matches at 8 bases. The V segment lost 6 bases and the J segment 0 bases; nucleotides outside the gene matches: 7. The CDR3 covers 15 residues. The germline CDR1 and CDR2 sequences are MNHEY and SVGAGI. The CDR3: CASRDRASSSYEQYF. Written as DNA, the CDR3 is TGTGCCAGCAGGGACAGGGCCTCGAGCTCCTACGAGCAGTACTTC.

This chain links TRBV30 with TRBJ2-3; TRBD1 matches at 9 bases. Trimming cost V 2 bases and J 10 bases; bases outside gene matches: 16. The CDR3 runs to 16 residues. CDR1 and CDR2 from the germline V gene are GTSNPN and SVGIG (reference sequence). CDR3 nucleotides: TGTGCCTGGAGTTTGGAGGACAGGGGAAGGCCCCTCGCGCAGTATTTT. Its translation: CAWSLEDRGRPLAQYF.

The V call is TRBV5-4, the J call TRBJ1-2; TRBD1 matches 7 bases. Trimming cost V 4 bases and J 8 bases; bases outside gene matches: 8. The CDR3 consists of 13 residues. Germline assignment: CDR1 SGHNT and CDR2 YYREEE (reference sequence). DNA of the CDR3: TGTGCCAGCAGCCAAGGACAGGCCATAGGCTACACCTTC. It codes for CASSQGQAIGYTF.

The chain recombines TRBV19 with TRBJ1-1, with D uncertain. The CDR3 has 14 amino acids. Germline assignment: CDR1 LNHDA and CDR2 SQIVND (reference sequence). Trimming took off 3 bases at V and 1 base at J, with 9 bases between the two ends. The CDR3 nucleotides are TGTGCCAGTAGTATTTTGGGCTCGAACACTGAAGCTTTCTTT. Translation: CASSILGSNTEAFF. The whole variable domain, filled in from reference TRBV19 and TRBJ1-1, reads DGGITQSPKYLFRKEGQNVTLSCEQNLNHDAMYWYRQDPGQGLRLIYYSQIVNDFQKGDIAEGYSVSREKKESFPLTVTSAQKNPTAFYLCASSILGSNTEAFFGQGTRLTVV.

The chain couples TRBV6-5 to TRBJ2-2; 9 positions agree with TRBD1. Germline V CDR1 and CDR2: MNHEY, SVGAGI. The CDR3 extends over 15 amino acids. The junction had 8 bases not matched to a gene; V was cut back by 7 bases and J by 5 bases. The CDR3: CASKPGQGWTGELFF. The CDR3 DNA reads as TGTGCCAGCAAACCGGGACAGGGTTGGACCGGGGAGCTGTTTTTT.

The chain carries TRBV2 and TRBJ1-6, with TRBD1 matching over 9 bases. V lost 1 base to trimming and J lost 6 bases; unmatched junction nucleotides: 1. The length of the CDR3 is 15 residues. Germline CDR1 SNHLY, CDR2 FYNNEI. In nucleotides, the CDR3 is TGTGCCAGCAGTGAAGTGGGACAGGGTAATTCACCCCTCCACTTT. Its translation: CASSEVGQGNSPLHF.

This rearrangement joins TRBV5-5 to TRBJ2-7; a weak D match, TRBD1 (6 bases). Between the trimmed V and J ends, which lost 7 bases and 4 bases, there was a span of 15 bases. This CDR3 region has 13 residues. The germline gives CDR1 SGHKS, CDR2 YYEKEE (reference sequence). The CDR3 reads CASGITGTYEQYF. CDR3 DNA: TGTGCCAGCGGGATAACAGGGACGTACGAGCAGTACTTC.

CDR3 bases: TGCGCCAGCAGCTTTGGCAGGGTCGCCGAGCAGTACTTC. This encodes CASSFGRVAEQYF. This chain connects TRBV5-1 to TRBJ2-7; possibly TRBD1 for D (5 bases). Germline values: CDR1 SGHRS, CDR2 YFSETQ. V lost 2 bases and J lost 6, with 12 bases in between. This CDR3 has 13 residues.

The chain uses TRBV5-1 and TRBJ2-7; D is perhaps TRBD1 (6 bases). Trimming left V 2 bases short and J 3 bases short, with 9 bases between. Germline V lookup: CDR1 SGHRS, CDR2 YFSETQ. This CDR3 spans 13 amino acids. CDR3 nucleotides: TGCGCCAGCAGCTTATCAGGGGACTACGAGCAGTACTTC. Translation: CASSLSGDYEQYF.

The chain uses TRBV10-3 and TRBJ1-2; maybe TRBD1 (5 bases). Looked up from germline, CDR1 is ENHRY and CDR2 is SYGVKD. CDR3 length: 18 residues. V dropped 0 bases and J dropped 4 bases, with 21 bases sitting between them. CDR3 loop: CAISESGEAGSHFYGYTF. The CDR3, as DNA: TGTGCCATCAGTGAGTCAGGAGAGGCAGGGTCCCACTTCTATGGCTACACCTTC.

This clone has only a few counts. The chain links TRBV4-2 to TRBJ2-4; 11 bases fit TRBD2. Trimming took 5 bases from V and 5 from J; bases not matched to a gene: 8. This CDR3 region has 16 residues. Per germline, CDR1 LGHNA and CDR2 YNFKEQ. CDR3 loop: CASSSQLAGVQNIQYF. CDR3 bases: TGTGCCAGCAGCTCTCAACTAGCGGGAGTCCAAAACATTCAGTACTTC.

This rearrangement joins TRBV12-2 to TRBJ2-1; the table's D call TRBD2 went unverified against the DNA. TRBV12-2 is designated a pseudogene. The CDR3 runs to 19 residues. CDR3 loop: CASRPDRGLAVRAYNEQFF. The CDR3 DNA is TGTGCAAGTCGCCCCGACCGGGGACTAGCGGTCCGAGCCTACAATGAGCAGTTCTTC.

The chain carries TRBV4-2 and TRBJ2-3; D unclear. V was pared by 0 bases and J by 0 bases, with 7 bases between. Germline-derived CDR1 and CDR2 are LGHNA and YNFKEQ. CDR3 length equals 15 residues. The CDR3 loop is CASSQDGQSTDTQYF. In nucleotides, the CDR3 is TGTGCCAGCAGCCAAGATGGTCAGAGCACAGATACGCAGTATTTT.

The chain combines TRBV11-2 with TRBJ2-7, with 7 nucleotides matching TRBD2. The CDR3 totals 14 residues. Unmatched junction bases numbered 5, after V lost 5 bases and J lost 1 base. CDR1 and CDR2 from the germline V gene are SGHAT and FQNNGV. CDR3 sequence: CASSVGTISYEQYF. The CDR3 coding sequence is TGTGCCAGCAGCGTCGGGACTATATCCTACGAGCAGTACTTC.

This clone appeared a few times. The chain has TRBV5-4 and TRBJ2-5; perhaps TRBD1 as D (6 bases). The CDR3 spans 15 residues. The V and J ends lost 4 bases and 5 bases respectively, with 18 bases between them. Germline CDR1 reads SGHNT; CDR2 reads YYREEE (reference sequence). CDR3 in amino acids: CASSRESDSVETQYF. The CDR3 nucleotides are TGTGCCAGCAGCAGAGAGTCGGACAGCGTGGAGACCCAGTACTTC.

This clone was counted between two and nine times. Distinct nucleotide sequences in the sample also encode this CDR3. This chain joins TRBV5-1 and TRBJ2-7; 7 nucleotides match TRBD2. Unmatched junction bases numbered 0, after V lost 3 bases and J lost 6 bases. The germline CDR1 and CDR2 sequences are SGHRS and YFSETQ. CDR3 size: 11 residues. CDR3 nucleotide sequence: TGCGCCAGCAGCTGGGGGGGCGAGCAGTACTTC. It codes for CASSWGGEQYF.

The chain joins TRBV19 to TRBJ1-2; maybe TRBD1 (6 bases). This CDR3 contains 14 residues. Per the germline V gene, CDR1 is LNHDA and CDR2 is SQIVND (reference sequence). V was clipped by 4 bases and J by 5 bases, with 14 bases between them. The CDR3 nucleotides read TGTGCCAGTAGTACGGGGACACCGGGGTATGGCTACACCTTC. This translates into CASSTGTPGYGYTF. Full variable domain (rest looked up from reference TRBV19 and TRBJ1-2): DGGITQSPKYLFRKEGQNVTLSCEQNLNHDAMYWYRQDPGQGLRLIYYSQIVNDFQKGDIAEGYSVSREKKESFPLTVTSAQKNPTAFYLCASSTGTPGYGYTFGSGTRLTVV.

V usage is TRBV19 and J usage is TRBJ2-2; 7 positions agree with TRBD1. CDR1 LNHDA and CDR2 SQIVND come from the germline V gene (reference sequence). The V gene end was trimmed by 1 base and the J gene end by 6 bases; junction bases not matched to a gene: 11. The CDR3 is 17 amino acids. This chain's CDR3 is CASSIGGGGNSPGELFF. In DNA form, the CDR3 reads TGTGCCAGTAGTATAGGAGGGGGCGGTAATTCTCCCGGGGAGCTGTTTTTT.

The gene calls are TRBV7-9 and TRBJ2-5; D is ambiguous. Germline lookup yields CDR1 SEHNR and CDR2 FQNEAQ (reference sequence). Trimming stripped 0 bases from V and 5 bases from J, with 7 bases between. This CDR3 is built from 13 residues. The CDR3 protein is CASSLASWETQYF. The CDR3 DNA sequence: TGTGCCAGCAGCTTAGCTAGTTGGGAGACCCAGTACTTC. The full variable domain, in which reference TRBV7-9 and TRBJ2-5 provide the parts outside the CDR3, is DTGVSQNPRHKITKRGQNVTFRCDPISEHNRLYWYRQTLGQGPEFLTYFQNEAQLEKSRLLSDRFSAERPKGSFSTLEIQRTEQGDSAMYLCASSLASWETQYFGPGTRLLVL.

The chain has TRBV19 and TRBJ1-4, with TRBD1 identical over 8 bases. With V trimmed by 7 bases and J by 5 bases, 6 bases remained unmatched. CDR1 is LNHDA, CDR2 SQIVND, per germline (reference sequence). The length of the CDR3 is 14 residues. The CDR3 here is CASNLRQGNEKLFF. CDR3 coding DNA: TGTGCCAGTAACCTTCGACAGGGGAATGAAAAACTGTTTTTT.

The chain recombines TRBV5-6 with TRBJ2-7, with TRBD2 matching 9 bases. The germline V gene has CDR1 SGHDT and CDR2 YYEEEE. This CDR3 has 13 amino acids. V was clipped by 2 bases and J by 6 bases; unmatched bases: 3. The CDR3 spells CASSLAGGFEQYF. The CDR3 coding sequence is TGTGCCAGCAGCTTAGCGGGAGGTTTCGAGCAGTACTTC.

The chain links TRBV4-2 to TRBJ2-3, with 12 bases lining up with TRBD2. The CDR3 runs 17 residues. The germline gives CDR1 LGHNA, CDR2 YNFKEQ. The junction had 11 bases not matched to a gene; V was cut back by 4 bases and J by 6 bases. This chain's CDR3 is CASSREAGLAGRDTQYF. CDR3 DNA: TGTGCCAGCAGCCGCGAAGCCGGACTAGCGGGAAGGGATACGCAGTATTTT.

This chain joins TRBV5-1 and TRBJ2-5; 14 positions match TRBD2. This CDR3 contains 17 residues. The V segment lost 4 bases and the J segment 2 bases; nucleotides outside the gene matches: 7. Germline CDR1 reads SGHRS; CDR2 reads YFSETQ. CDR3 sequence (DNA): TGCGCCAGCAGCCCCGGACTAGCGGGAGGCCTACAAGAGACCCAGTACTTC. This gives the protein CASSPGLAGGLQETQYF.

This chain links TRBV5-5 with TRBJ2-2, with 13 bases lining up with TRBD2. This CDR3 has 16 amino acids. The germline V gene has CDR1 SGHKS and CDR2 YYEKEE (reference sequence). The V segment lost 1 base and the J segment 6 bases; nucleotides outside the gene matches: 3. CDR3 residues: CASSLTSGRAPGELFF. DNA for the CDR3: TGTGCCAGCAGCTTGACTAGCGGGAGGGCCCCCGGGGAGCTGTTTTTT.

This clone was observed a handful of times. The chain has TRBV19 and TRBJ2-3; D is possibly TRBD2 (6 bases). Trimming removed 5 bases from V and 0 bases from J, with 18 bases in between. The germline CDR1 and CDR2 sequences are LNHDA and SQIVND (reference sequence). The CDR3 length is 17 residues. The CDR3 nucleotides are TGTGCCAGTAGTGCAGGGACTGGCCTTGCTAGCACAGATACGCAGTATTTT. This encodes CASSAGTGLASTDTQYF.